What follows describes a single T cell receptor beta chain. This specimen comes from a study of CD8 T cells in Susac syndrome. The wider study: When blood was drawn, patients with Susac syndrome were on intravenous immunoglobulin alone, on corticosteroids, or therapy-naive.

RNA totalling roughly 0.45 to 1 ug underwent reverse transcription with random hexamers. TCRdb independently ran MiXCR on the immunoSEQ multiplex PCR reads; one entry per CDR3 protein. The sample has around 110,000 distinct CDR3 sequences, nearly 96% seen once. The CDR3 length is 10 residues. Germline V gives CDR1 SQVTM, CDR2 ANQGSEA. V lost 6 bases and J 8 bases, leaving 10 bases between the germline ends. The TCR comes from a human donor with Susac syndrome. Sequenced input: CD4+ T cells from PBMCs. The gene calls are TRBV29-1 and TRBJ1-2; possible D gene TRBD1, 5 bases. CDR3 in DNA: TGCAGCGTGCTCAGGGACGGCTACACCTTC. The encoded protein is CSVLRDGYTF.